The 12 T cell receptor beta chains in this list originate from one sample, sequenced in a study of blood T cells in healthy people across ages. A sample-barcoded 5' primer and a J-beta primer mix were used in a second PCR of about 7 to 12 cycles. Each CDR3 protein gets one entry after TCRdb re-called the 5' RACE reads with MiXCR. Counted here are 1.5 million to 2 million distinct CDR3 sequences, 35% to 50% occurring once; the ten biggest clones make up 23%. The specimen was blood. The source of these receptors is a human donor in good health.

The genes are TRBV6-2 or TRBV6-3 and TRBJ2-1; D unclear. This CDR3 spans 14 amino acids. Germline V gene data show CDR1 as MNHEY and CDR2 as SVGEGT. V lost 1 base, J lost 6 bases, and 10 bases lay in between. The chain's CDR3 is CASSYLSRINEQFF. In DNA form, the CDR3 reads TGTGCCAGCAGTTACTTATCCAGAATCAATGAGCAGTTCTTC.

The chain employs TRBV5-1 and TRBJ2-1; D tentatively fits TRBD1 or TRBD2 (5 bases each). CDR1 is SGHRS and CDR2 is YFSETQ in the germline V gene. The CDR3 sequence is 16 residues long. Trimming removed 0 bases at V and 0 bases at J, with 10 bases between. Written as DNA, the CDR3 is TGCGCCAGCAGCTTGGTCACGGGGCTCTCCTACAATGAGCAGTTCTTC. This codes for CASSLVTGLSYNEQFF.

At least ten counts were recorded for this clonotype. This chain connects TRBV5-4 to TRBJ1-2, with D possibly being TRBD1 (5 bases). This CDR3 is 13 amino acids long. Per germline, CDR1 SGHNT and CDR2 YYREEE (reference sequence). Trimming cost V 5 bases and J 0 bases, with 8 bases left between them. The CDR3 region has the DNA TGTGCCAGCAGAGGGACGCCTAACTATGGCTACACCTTC. Translating gives CASRGTPNYGYTF.

The chain carries TRBV20-1 and TRBJ2-5, with D maybe TRBD2 (5 bases). The J call may be mistaken, given a closer DNA end match to TRBJ2-7. The CDR3 is 13 amino acids. Germline values: CDR1 DFQATT, CDR2 SNEGSKA (reference sequence). CDR3 region: CSVSTNGIYEQYF. DNA of the CDR3: TGCAGTGTTTCGACTAACGGGATATACGAGCAGTACTTC.

About this clonotype: A read error is the likely source, as a far larger clone sits one nucleotide away. The chain uses TRBV7-9 and TRBJ2-5, with a possible D match to TRBD2 (6 bases). The germline V gene encodes CDR1 SEHNR and CDR2 FQNEAQ (reference sequence). The CDR3 loop spans 13 amino acids. Trimming left V 5 bases short and J 7 bases short, with 14 bases between. The CDR3 DNA reads TGTGCCAGCAGCCCTAGGGGAGGAGCGACCCAGTACTTC. Translation: CASSPRGGATQYF. Variable domain in full (rest from reference TRBV7-9 and TRBJ2-5): DTGVSQNPRHKITKRGQNVTFRCDPISEHNRLYWYRQTLGQGPEFLTYFQNEAQLEKSRLLSDRFSAERPKGSFSTLEIQRTEQGDSAMYLCASSPRGGATQYFGPGTRLLVL.

This clonotype was observed a handful of times. The chain links TRBV20-1 to TRBJ1-5, with unresolved D. V was clipped by 3 bases and J by 7 bases, with 13 bases between them. The length of the CDR3 is 13 residues. CDR1 DFQATT and CDR2 SNEGSKA come from the germline V gene (reference sequence). The CDR3 DNA reads TGCAGTGCTAGTACAGCGTTATTGCAGCCCCAGCATTTT. Translation: CSASTALLQPQHF.

This clonotype was counted ten times or more. The genes are TRBV20-1 and TRBJ2-1; tentatively, D is TRBD1 (5 bases). This CDR3 comprises 14 residues. Trimming removed 3 bases at V and 4 bases at J, with 13 bases between. CDR1 is DFQATT and CDR2 is SNEGSKA in the germline V gene (reference sequence). CDR3 nucleotides: TGCAGTGCTAGGTTTGGTGGGGCTTACAATGAGCAGTTCTTC. Its protein product is CSARFGGAYNEQFF.

CDR3 sequence reads: CASSQGENYGYTF. In DNA, the CDR3 is TGTGCCAGCAGCCAGGGGGAGAACTATGGCTACACCTTC. This chain uses TRBV7-3 with TRBJ1-2, with 7 nucleotides matching TRBD1. The CDR3 runs to 13 residues. The germline V gene encodes CDR1 SGHTA and CDR2 FQGTGA. Trimming removed 5 bases from V and 2 bases from J; junction bases left unmatched: 2.

This clonotype was detected only a few times. The chain uses TRBV4-1 and TRBJ2-7; TRBD2 matches at 10 bases. Trimming removed 1 base from V and 0 bases from J; junction bases left unmatched: 3. The length of the CDR3 is 16 residues. Germline V CDR1 and CDR2: MGHRA, YSYEKL. The CDR3 DNA follows: TGCGCCAGCAGCCAAGTTACTAGCGGGATCTCCTACGAGCAGTACTTC. Its protein product is CASSQVTSGISYEQYF.

This chain connects TRBV20-1 to TRBJ1-5; possibly TRBD1 for D (6 bases). V was trimmed by 3 bases and J by 0 bases, leaving 18 bases between them. The CDR3 runs to 17 residues. Germline-derived CDR1 and CDR2 are DFQATT and SNEGSKA (reference sequence). CDR3 in DNA: TGCAGTGCTAGTCCTAGTCTGGGACATCCTAGCAATCAGCCCCAGCATTTT. Translated: CSASPSLGHPSNQPQHF.

The table lists this clonotype with many counts. The gene calls are TRBV7-3 and TRBJ2-7, with 9 bases matching TRBD1. CDR1 SGHTA and CDR2 FQGTGA come from the germline V gene. The length of the CDR3 is 14 residues. With V trimmed by 5 bases and J by 3 bases, 5 bases remained unmatched. The CDR3 spells CASSHRDRDYEQYF. The CDR3 DNA is TGTGCCAGCAGCCACCGGGACAGGGACTACGAGCAGTACTTC.

There are a few counts of this clonotype. This chain connects TRBV4-1 to TRBJ2-5; D tentatively reads TRBD1 or TRBD2 (5 bases each). CDR1 and CDR2 (germline): MGHRA, YSYEKL. V was shortened by 9 bases and J by 11 bases, with 16 bases between the two germline ends. This CDR3 spans 11 amino acids. CDR3 nucleotides: TGCGCCAGGCTCATGTGCAGGGAGCAGTACTTC. Its protein product is CARLMCREQYF.